This TCR beta chain appears in the sequencing data of a study of technical replicates of blood from a few donors. The repertoire was sequenced with immunoSEQ multiplex PCR; TCRdb's copy has only in-frame clones and lacks some. The sample holds 100,000 or so clones; 96% are singletons and the top ten take about 0.38%. There are 13 residues in the CDR3. V was shortened by 1 base and J by 4 bases, with 6 bases between the two germline ends. Germline CDR1 is SGHRS and CDR2 is YFSETQ. The sequence was collected from a human donor in good health. The chain uses TRBV5-1 and TRBJ2-1; D possibly corresponds to TRBD1 (6 bases). The sequenced sample was T cells isolated from PBMCs. CDR3 loop: CASSLTGYNEQFF. The CDR3 nucleotides are TGCGCCAGCAGCTTGACAGGGTACAATGAGCAGTTCTTC. Looking up the rest from reference TRBV5-1 and TRBJ2-1 gives the full variable domain: KAGVTQTPRYLIKTRGQQVTLSCSPISGHRSVSWYQQTPGQGLQFLFEYFSETQRNKGNFPGRFSGRQFSNSRSEMNVSTLELGDSALYLCASSLTGYNEQFFGPGTRLTVL.